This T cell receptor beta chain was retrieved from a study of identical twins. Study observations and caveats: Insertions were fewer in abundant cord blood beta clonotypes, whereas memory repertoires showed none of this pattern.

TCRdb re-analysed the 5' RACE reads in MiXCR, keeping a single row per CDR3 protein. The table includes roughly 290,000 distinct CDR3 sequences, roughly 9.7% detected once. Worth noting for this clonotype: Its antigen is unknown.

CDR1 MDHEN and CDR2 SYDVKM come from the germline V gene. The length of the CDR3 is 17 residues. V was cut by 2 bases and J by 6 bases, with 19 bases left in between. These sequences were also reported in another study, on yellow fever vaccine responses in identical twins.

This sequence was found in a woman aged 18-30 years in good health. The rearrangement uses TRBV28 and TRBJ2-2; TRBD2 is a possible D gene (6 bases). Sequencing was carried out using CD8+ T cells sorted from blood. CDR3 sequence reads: CASSLGEFSGTAGELFF. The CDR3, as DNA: TGTGCCAGCAGTTTAGGGGAGTTTAGCGGCACGGCCGGGGAGCTGTTTTTT.